This entry features one TCR beta chain sequence. The antigen remains undetermined. It is likely a read error: a sequence one base away is far more abundant. Germline V gene data show CDR1 as SGHRS and CDR2 as YFSETQ. This CDR3 comprises 14 residues. The sample comes from a study of shared clonotypes between healthy human individuals. For each subset, genomic DNA was distributed in equal portions over several immunoSEQ plates. TCRdb keeps only in-frame clones here, not all; method: immunoSEQ multiplex PCR. Altogether roughly 480,000 clones are present, around 79% being singletons, with the ten largest covering around 12%. Study-wide findings and caveats: What limited the represented genetic and exposure-history diversity was the small number of donors.

All donors were Caucasian adults living in Nashville, Tennessee. The sample consisted of PBMCs. The sequence was collected from a middle-aged woman in good health. Some clones in this sample may be carry-over from other donors' samples. The gene calls are TRBV5-1 and TRBJ2-3; D possibly corresponds to TRBD1 (6 bases). The CDR3 DNA is TGCGCCAGCAGCTTTGGGGGCCCCACAAATACGCAGTATTTT. Its protein product is CASSFGGPTNTQYF.